Listed below are T cell receptor beta chains from one sample, sequenced in a study of control samples from healthy donors and cancer patients. The repertoire was sequenced with immunoSEQ multiplex PCR; TCRdb's copy has only in-frame clones and lacks some. The repertoire has approximately 100,000 clones, over 85% of them found once; the top ten carry 3%. Specimen: blood. These receptor sequences come from a human donor in good health. The donor label of this sample is uncertain. Each CDR3 is given with its conserved first and last residue. Fields, in order: J gene, clone size, V gene, D gene, CDR3 length, CDR3 protein, CDR3 DNA. D genes are given only for firm matches. Only some rows state a clone size, as once, few, many or a class for expanded clones.

j_gene: TRBJ1-1
abundance: -
v_gene: TRBV5-4
d_gene: -
len: 15
CDR3aa: CASSLADRRNTEAFF
CDR3nt: TGTGCCAGCAGCTTGGCCGACAGGAGGAACACTGAAGCTTTCTTT

j_gene: TRBJ2-3
abundance: -
v_gene: TRBV6-2/TRBV6-3
d_gene: -
len: 14
CDR3aa: CASSPPTGTDTQYF
CDR3nt: TGTGCCAGCAGCCCTCCGACGGGCACAGATACGCAGTATTTT

j_gene: TRBJ2-1
abundance: -
v_gene: TRBV5-1
d_gene: TRBD2
len: 15
CDR3aa: CASNVGGALNNEQFF
CDR3nt: TGCGCCAGCAATGTCGGGGGGGCCTTAAACAATGAGCAGTTCTTC

j_gene: TRBJ1-1
abundance: -
v_gene: TRBV27
d_gene: -
len: 12
CDR3aa: CASIGDGTEAFF
CDR3nt: TGTGCCAGCATAGGGGATGGCACTGAAGCTTTCTTT

j_gene: TRBJ1-2
abundance: -
v_gene: TRBV10-3
d_gene: TRBD1
len: 13
CDR3aa: CAISPTGDRGYTF
CDR3nt: TGTGCCATCAGTCCAACAGGGGACCGTGGCTACACCTTC

j_gene: TRBJ2-7
abundance: -
v_gene: TRBV3-1/TRBV3-2
d_gene: TRBD1
len: 12
CDR3aa: CASSHPGGQGYF
CDR3nt: TGTGCCAGCAGCCACCCTGGAGGACAGGGGTACTTC

j_gene: TRBJ2-5
abundance: -
v_gene: TRBV11-2
d_gene: -
len: 13
CDR3aa: CASSPAVGETQYF
CDR3nt: TGTGCCAGCAGCCCCGCCGTTGGTGAGACCCAGTACTTC

j_gene: TRBJ1-3
abundance: -
v_gene: TRBV5-1
d_gene: TRBD1
len: 15
CDR3aa: CASSVQGAGGNTIYF
CDR3nt: TGCGCCAGCAGCGTACAGGGGGCCGGTGGAAACACCATATATTTT

j_gene: TRBJ1-4
abundance: -
v_gene: TRBV6-5
d_gene: TRBD1
len: 15
CDR3aa: CASKKTGSTTEKLFF
CDR3nt: TGTGCCAGCAAGAAGACAGGGTCAACGACTGAAAAACTGTTTTTT

j_gene: TRBJ1-1
abundance: -
v_gene: TRBV20-1
d_gene: -
len: 11
CDR3aa: CSARVNTEAFF
CDR3nt: TGCAGTGCACGAGTTAACACTGAAGCTTTCTTT

j_gene: TRBJ1-6
abundance: -
v_gene: TRBV5-4
d_gene: TRBD1
len: 15
CDR3aa: CASSFRQGPNSPLHF
CDR3nt: TGTGCCAGCAGCTTCCGACAGGGACCTAATTCACCCCTCCACTTT

j_gene: TRBJ1-1
abundance: many
v_gene: TRBV19
d_gene: -
len: 11
CDR3aa: CASSITTEAFF
CDR3nt: TGTGCCAGTAGTATTACCACTGAAGCTTTCTTT

j_gene: TRBJ2-5
abundance: -
v_gene: TRBV7-9
d_gene: TRBD1
len: 15
CDR3aa: CASSSETGGKGVQYF
CDR3nt: TGTGCCAGCAGCTCCGAAACAGGGGGCAAGGGGGTCCAGTACTTC

j_gene: TRBJ1-1
abundance: -
v_gene: TRBV2
d_gene: TRBD1
len: 14
CDR3aa: CASRRGQGRAEAFF
CDR3nt: TGTGCCAGCAGGAGGGGACAGGGGAGGGCTGAAGCTTTCTTT

j_gene: TRBJ2-3
abundance: -
v_gene: TRBV24-1
d_gene: TRBD1
len: 15
CDR3aa: CATSDRTGITDTQYF
CDR3nt: TGTGCCACCAGTGATCGGACAGGGATCACAGATACGCAGTATTTT

j_gene: TRBJ1-1
abundance: -
v_gene: TRBV10-3
d_gene: -
len: 13
CDR3aa: CASDGGENTEAFF
CDR3nt: TGTGCCTCCGACGGAGGGGAGAACACTGAAGCTTTCTTT

j_gene: TRBJ2-1
abundance: -
v_gene: TRBV10-1
d_gene: TRBD1
len: 13
CDR3aa: CASSADRIDEQFF
CDR3nt: TGCGCCAGCAGTGCGGACAGGATCGATGAGCAGTTCTTC

j_gene: TRBJ1-1
abundance: -
v_gene: TRBV5-5
d_gene: TRBD1
len: 17
CDR3aa: CASSFSPDRVGETEAFF
CDR3nt: TGTGCCAGCAGCTTTTCTCCGGACAGGGTGGGAGAAACTGAAGCTTTCTTT

j_gene: TRBJ1-5
abundance: once
v_gene: TRBV6-2/TRBV6-3
d_gene: -
len: 15
CDR3aa: CASSLTEYSNQPQHF
CDR3nt: TGTGCCAGCAGCCTTACAGAATATAGCAATCAGCCCCAGCATTTT

j_gene: TRBJ1-1
abundance: -
v_gene: TRBV5-1
d_gene: -
len: 15
CDR3aa: CASSLVGGSTTEAFF
CDR3nt: TGCGCCAGCAGCTTGGTAGGGGGATCGACCACTGAAGCTTTCTTT

j_gene: TRBJ2-2
abundance: -
v_gene: TRBV14
d_gene: -
len: 16
CDR3aa: CASSQKTGIGTGELFF
CDR3nt: TGTGCCAGCAGCCAAAAAACAGGGATAGGGACCGGGGAGCTGTTTTTT

j_gene: TRBJ2-3
abundance: -
v_gene: TRBV2
d_gene: TRBD1
len: 15
CDR3aa: CASTGPGQGRDTQYF
CDR3nt: TGTGCCAGCACCGGCCCGGGACAGGGGAGGGATACGCAGTATTTT

j_gene: TRBJ1-6
abundance: -
v_gene: TRBV20-1
d_gene: -
len: 16
CDR3aa: CSASATTVSYNSPLHF
CDR3nt: TGCAGTGCTAGTGCAACAACGGTATCTTATAATTCACCCCTCCACTTT

j_gene: TRBJ1-5
abundance: -
v_gene: TRBV7-5
d_gene: -
len: 15
CDR3aa: CVRSLDRAYYQPQHF
CDR3nt: TGTGTCAGAAGCTTAGACAGGGCGTACTATCAGCCCCAGCATTTT

j_gene: TRBJ1-6
abundance: -
v_gene: TRBV27
d_gene: -
len: 16
CDR3aa: CASSPGGRVGNSPLHF
CDR3nt: TGTGCCAGCAGTCCGGGGGGTAGGGTAGGGAATTCACCCCTCCACTTT

j_gene: TRBJ1-5
abundance: -
v_gene: TRBV12-5
d_gene: TRBD1
len: 15
CDR3aa: CASGTGQGTNQPQHF
CDR3nt: TGTGCTAGTGGAACGGGACAGGGGACCAATCAGCCCCAGCATTTT

j_gene: TRBJ2-1
abundance: -
v_gene: TRBV6-2/TRBV6-3
d_gene: -
len: 14
CDR3aa: CASSYSAGYNEQFF
CDR3nt: TGTGCCAGCAGTTACTCGGCAGGCTACAATGAGCAGTTCTTC

j_gene: TRBJ2-7
abundance: -
v_gene: TRBV11-2
d_gene: -
len: 15
CDR3aa: CASSLGRAFSYEQYF
CDR3nt: TGTGCCAGCAGCTTAGGCAGGGCCTTTTCCTACGAGCAGTACTTC

j_gene: TRBJ2-2
abundance: -
v_gene: TRBV7-6
d_gene: -
len: 16
CDR3aa: CASSADGDTNTGELFF
CDR3nt: TGTGCCAGCAGCGCAGACGGAGACACGAACACCGGGGAGCTGTTTTTT

j_gene: TRBJ1-1
abundance: -
v_gene: TRBV19
d_gene: -
len: 14
CDR3aa: CASTLSGMNTEAFF
CDR3nt: TGTGCCAGTACGTTATCGGGCATGAACACTGAAGCTTTCTTT

j_gene: TRBJ2-3
abundance: -
v_gene: TRBV24-1
d_gene: -
len: 14
CDR3aa: CATSATGRGDTQYF
CDR3nt: TGTGCCACCAGTGCTACAGGGAGGGGAGATACGCAGTATTTT

j_gene: TRBJ2-3
abundance: -
v_gene: TRBV5-6
d_gene: -
len: 16
CDR3aa: CASSFRGHGALDTQYF
CDR3nt: TGTGCCAGCAGCTTCCGGGGTCACGGGGCCCTAGATACGCAGTATTTT

j_gene: TRBJ2-5
abundance: -
v_gene: TRBV11-2
d_gene: -
len: 13
CDR3aa: CASSVSGQETQYF
CDR3nt: TGTGCCAGCAGCGTGTCTGGTCAAGAGACCCAGTACTTC

j_gene: TRBJ2-1
abundance: -
v_gene: TRBV11-2
d_gene: -
len: 16
CDR3aa: CASSSMWGATYNEQFF
CDR3nt: TGTGCCAGCAGCTCTATGTGGGGGGCTACCTACAATGAGCAGTTCTTC

j_gene: TRBJ1-4
abundance: -
v_gene: TRBV5-4
d_gene: -
len: 17
CDR3aa: CASSLKLQAATNEKLFF
CDR3nt: TGTGCCAGCAGCTTAAAATTACAGGCTGCAACTAATGAAAAACTGTTTTTT

j_gene: TRBJ1-4
abundance: -
v_gene: TRBV3-1/TRBV3-2
d_gene: -
len: 15
CDR3aa: CASSSPGTTNEKLFF
CDR3nt: TGTGCCAGCAGTTCACCAGGGACCACTAATGAAAAACTGTTTTTT

j_gene: TRBJ2-7
abundance: -
v_gene: TRBV10-1
d_gene: TRBD1
len: 14
CDR3aa: CASSPGQGFSEQYF
CDR3nt: TGCGCCAGCAGCCCGGGACAGGGTTTTTCCGAGCAGTACTTC

j_gene: TRBJ2-5
abundance: -
v_gene: TRBV4-2
d_gene: TRBD2
len: 16
CDR3aa: CASSQDSGGRRETQYF
CDR3nt: TGTGCCAGCAGCCAGGATAGCGGGGGGCGGAGAGAGACCCAGTACTTC

j_gene: TRBJ2-2
abundance: -
v_gene: TRBV12-5
d_gene: -
len: 18
CDR3aa: CASGLVLQLGESPGELFF
CDR3nt: TGTGCTAGTGGTTTGGTACTTCAGTTGGGCGAGTCTCCCGGGGAGCTGTTTTTT

j_gene: TRBJ2-7
abundance: -
v_gene: TRBV6-5
d_gene: TRBD2
len: 15
CDR3aa: CASSYASGSSYEQYF
CDR3nt: TGTGCCAGCAGTTACGCCAGCGGGAGCTCCTACGAGCAGTACTTC

j_gene: TRBJ1-2
abundance: -
v_gene: TRBV5-1
d_gene: -
len: 15
CDR3aa: CASSLVVGEAYGYTF
CDR3nt: TGCGCCAGCAGCTTGGTTGTAGGAGAGGCCTATGGCTACACCTTC

j_gene: TRBJ2-1
abundance: -
v_gene: TRBV15
d_gene: -
len: 15
CDR3aa: CATRTGGAGNNEQFF
CDR3nt: TGTGCCACCAGAACTGGGGGCGCGGGAAACAATGAGCAGTTCTTC

j_gene: TRBJ1-2
abundance: -
v_gene: TRBV3-1/TRBV3-2
d_gene: -
len: 14
CDR3aa: CASSQTTTAYGYTF
CDR3nt: TGTGCCAGCAGCCAAACGACGACAGCGTATGGCTACACCTTC

j_gene: TRBJ2-1
abundance: -
v_gene: TRBV7-7
d_gene: TRBD1
len: 14
CDR3aa: CASSRDRGSNEQFF
CDR3nt: TGTGCTAGCAGCCGGGACAGGGGTTCCAATGAGCAGTTCTTC

j_gene: TRBJ2-3
abundance: -
v_gene: TRBV6-2/TRBV6-3
d_gene: TRBD2
len: 19
CDR3aa: CASSYPRRAGGRGTDTQYF
CDR3nt: TGTGCCAGCAGTTACCCCAGGCGAGCGGGGGGGCGAGGCACAGATACGCAGTATTTT

j_gene: TRBJ2-2
abundance: -
v_gene: TRBV10-2
d_gene: TRBD2
len: 15
CDR3aa: CASSDRGGVAGELFF
CDR3nt: TGCGCCAGCAGTGACCGGGGGGGCGTGGCCGGGGAGCTGTTTTTT

j_gene: TRBJ1-4
abundance: -
v_gene: TRBV7-9
d_gene: TRBD1
len: 15
CDR3aa: CASSLVPEQGAKLFF
CDR3nt: TGTGCCAGCAGCTTAGTCCCCGAACAGGGGGCGAAACTGTTTTTT

j_gene: TRBJ2-2
abundance: -
v_gene: TRBV19
d_gene: -
len: 14
CDR3aa: CASSIGPDPGELFF
CDR3nt: TGTGCCAGTAGTATAGGGCCTGATCCCGGGGAGCTGTTTTTT

j_gene: TRBJ2-7
abundance: few
v_gene: TRBV9
d_gene: -
len: 14
CDR3aa: CASSGRDGVYEQYF
CDR3nt: TGTGCCAGCAGCGGGCGGGACGGAGTCTACGAGCAGTACTTC

j_gene: TRBJ1-5
abundance: -
v_gene: TRBV18
d_gene: TRBD1
len: 15
CDR3aa: CASSPTGLSNQPQHF
CDR3nt: TGTGCCAGCTCACCGACAGGGTTGAGCAATCAGCCCCAGCATTTT

j_gene: TRBJ1-4
abundance: -
v_gene: TRBV4-1
d_gene: -
len: 14
CDR3aa: CASSQESVPNGLFF
CDR3nt: TGCGCCAGCAGCCAAGAATCAGTCCCCAATGGGCTGTTTTTT

j_gene: TRBJ1-5
abundance: -
v_gene: TRBV19
d_gene: -
len: 16
CDR3aa: CASSIVGRVNLQPQHF
CDR3nt: TGTGCCAGTAGTATAGTAGGCAGGGTAAATCTGCAGCCCCAGCATTTT

j_gene: TRBJ1-1
abundance: -
v_gene: TRBV6-5
d_gene: -
len: 13
CDR3aa: CASRYRAGTEAFF
CDR3nt: TGTGCCAGCAGGTACAGGGCTGGGACTGAAGCTTTCTTT